This T cell receptor (beta chain) is drawn from a study of CD8 T cells in Susac syndrome. It was with random hexamers that 0.5 to 1 ug RNA was reverse transcribed. MiXCR was run by TCRdb on the immunoSEQ multiplex PCR reads, yielding one entry per CDR3 protein. The table records almost 450,000 distinct CDR3 sequences, 75% to 90% of them present only once. TCR beta sequencing covered blood CD8+ and CD4+ T cells. Source material: CD8+ T cells from PBMCs. The receptor's source is a human donor with multiple sclerosis.

DNA for the CDR3: TGTGCCAGCAGCGGGCCAGGGCGCACAGATACGCAGTATTTT. Amino acids: CASSGPGRTDTQYF. The chain is built from TRBV14 and TRBJ2-3; perhaps TRBD1 as D (5 bases). Trimming took off 5 bases at V and 1 base at J, with 10 bases between the two ends. The CDR3 runs 14 residues. Germline V gene sequence: CDR1 SGHDN, CDR2 FVKESK.